This TCR beta chain was recovered during a study of blood T cells in healthy people across ages. For the study at large: The capture of about one barcoded beta molecule per two T cells was achieved by template switching. Study-level findings and limits: Roughly linear age-related decline in beta diversity appeared, significant by age 40.

In the case of this clonotype: Its antigen is unknown.

The total RNA that was extracted per sample amounted to at least 5 micrograms. Germline CDR1 SGHTA, CDR2 FQGNSA. This CDR3 contains 17 residues. For the second PCR, which ran for about 6 to 11 cycles, a sample-barcoded 5' primer and a J-beta primer mix were used. A 12-random-nucleotide template-switch adaptor tagged each cDNA molecule. MiXCR, run by TCRdb on the 5' RACE reads, gives a single entry per CDR3 protein. The sample contains about 1.5 million distinct CDR3 sequences, roughly two fifths of which appear only once. The sequenced sample was blood. This rearrangement joins TRBV7-2 to TRBJ2-5; 8 bases agree with TRBD1. The J call could be wrong; TRBJ2-4 is a better fit for the DNA end. The source of this sequence is a woman in her late teens or twenties in good health. The CDR3 sequence: CASSLGRQGIRRNIQYF. The DNA of the CDR3 is TGTGCCAGCAGCTTAGGGAGACAGGGGATAAGGAGGAACATTCAGTACTTC.